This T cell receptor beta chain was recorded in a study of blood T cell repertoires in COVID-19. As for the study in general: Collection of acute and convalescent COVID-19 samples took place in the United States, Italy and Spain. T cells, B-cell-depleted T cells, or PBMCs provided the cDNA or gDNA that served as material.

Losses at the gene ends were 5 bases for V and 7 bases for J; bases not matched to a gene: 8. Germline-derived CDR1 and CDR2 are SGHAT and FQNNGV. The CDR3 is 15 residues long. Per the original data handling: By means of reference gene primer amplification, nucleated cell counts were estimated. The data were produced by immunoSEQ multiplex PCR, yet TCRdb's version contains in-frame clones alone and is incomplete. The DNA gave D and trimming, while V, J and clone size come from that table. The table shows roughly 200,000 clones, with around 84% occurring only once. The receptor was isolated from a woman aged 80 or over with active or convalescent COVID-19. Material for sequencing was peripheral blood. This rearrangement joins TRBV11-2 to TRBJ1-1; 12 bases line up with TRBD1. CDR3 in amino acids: CASSPGGTGGGEAFF. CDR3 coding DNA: TGTGCCAGCAGCCCGGGCGGGACAGGGGGCGGTGAAGCTTTCTTT.